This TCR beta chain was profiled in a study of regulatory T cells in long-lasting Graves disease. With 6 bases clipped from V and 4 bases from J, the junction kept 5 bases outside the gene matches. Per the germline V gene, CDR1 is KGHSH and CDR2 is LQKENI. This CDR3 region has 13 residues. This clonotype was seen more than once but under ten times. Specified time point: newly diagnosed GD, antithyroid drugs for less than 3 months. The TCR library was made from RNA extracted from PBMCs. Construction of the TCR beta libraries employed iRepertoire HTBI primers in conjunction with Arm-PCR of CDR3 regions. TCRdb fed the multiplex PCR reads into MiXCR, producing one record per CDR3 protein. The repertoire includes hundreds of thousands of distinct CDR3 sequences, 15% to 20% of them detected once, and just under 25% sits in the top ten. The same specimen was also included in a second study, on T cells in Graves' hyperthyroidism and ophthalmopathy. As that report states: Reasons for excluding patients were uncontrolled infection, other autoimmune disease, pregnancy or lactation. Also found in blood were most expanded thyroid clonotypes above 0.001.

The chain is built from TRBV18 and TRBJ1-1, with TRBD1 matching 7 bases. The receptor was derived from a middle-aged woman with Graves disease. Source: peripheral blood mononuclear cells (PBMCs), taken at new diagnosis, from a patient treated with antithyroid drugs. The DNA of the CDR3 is TGTGCCAGCTCCTTGGGACAGACCACTGAAGCTTTCTTT. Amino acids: CASSLGQTTEAFF.